This TCR beta chain was identified in a study of cytomegalovirus exposure and HLA in healthy donors. Study-wide findings and caveats: Most TCRs appeared rarely, but some public TCRs recurred in many donors.

Germline V lookup: CDR1 MRHNA, CDR2 SNTAGT. The V gene lost 0 bases and the J gene lost 7 bases, with 9 bases spanning the gap. The CDR3 is made up of 13 amino acids. With regard to this clone: Its antigen is unknown.

Primers included in the PCR were 60 Vbeta and 13 Jbeta primers. Sequencing used immunoSEQ multiplex PCR; TCRdb keeps in-frame clones, though not all of them. Of around 93,000 clones detected, over 75% appear once; the ten largest clones hold 3% to 4%. It was healthy bone marrow donors who served as donors. The sequence derives from a man aged 45 to 65 in good health and CMV-seronegative. The sample consisted of PBMCs. This rearrangement joins TRBV6-4 to TRBJ1-1; unclear D gene. CDR3 protein: CASSDSYGREAFF. The CDR3 nucleotides are TGTGCCAGCAGTGACTCGTATGGCCGTGAAGCTTTCTTT.